This entry is about one T cell receptor beta chain. This clone was picked up one time. It lacks a known antigen. Nothing much larger sits one base from this clone, and base qualities are not available. The record originates from a study of T cell responses to AZD1222 COVID-19 vaccine (dated by TCRdb to the early 2020s). Concerning the study at large: TCR sequencing was performed for 230 to 250 trial participants, of whom around 200 were given two doses of AZD1222 and approximately 25 were given two doses of MenACWY control vaccine. Trial participants were enrolled by age into 18-55, 56-69 and 70-plus year subgroups, with about 150, 28 and 57 TCR-sequenced participants respectively.

What the authors observed across the whole study: Most participants were white British and females outnumbered males, and the authors suggested that clonal diversity may have been underestimated. The whole spike protein was spanned by vaccine-associated CD4 TCRs, and dominant responses were seen in regions 160-218 and 743-854. Because no day 14 peak-response samples were available, repertoires were characterized only after the peak T cell response. In the small 56-69-year group, the increase in depth fell short of significance, most likely because of low power. A significant rise in spike-specific TCR breadth and depth was observed after two AZD1222 doses relative to day 0 and relative to MenACWY recipients. Nearly half of unique spike-specific TCRs reportedly recognized epitopes outside regions mutated in the B.1.351 and B.1.1.7 variants. Conclusions about previously exposed vaccinees are limited because only a handful of AZD1222 recipients were SARS-CoV-2 seropositive at baseline.

The time point label corresponds to: baseline before first vaccination. This specimen's treatment or condition label, per the study, means: meningococcal conjugate vaccine given as trial control. The vaccinee samples were drawn from two UK trials, COV001 and COV002, one of which was a single-blind randomized controlled phase 2/3 trial testing AZD1222 (ChAdOx1 nCoV-19) in healthy adults. For TCRbeta chain sequencing, PBMC samples from trial participants were taken at day 0 and at day 28 after the second dose. Its CDR3 holds 14 amino acids, cysteine through phenylalanine. Here the CDR3 DNA is all that survives: 42 bases in frame from base 1. At the junction V is shortened by 4 bases and J by 4 bases, with 14 bases in between. CDR1 and CDR2 are drawn from the germline V gene: SGHRS, YFSETQ. The CDR3 regions of human TCRbeta chains were subjected to immunosequencing. From the authors' description of their analysis: TCRs in the repertoires were compared against a reference library of SARS-CoV-2-specific TCRs that had been generated with the MIRA antigen-specificity platform. Breadth was defined as the fraction of unique TCRs that were SARS-CoV-2-associated. Depth was defined as the fraction of total T cells that were SARS-CoV-2-associated. Using the MIRA data, every spike-specific TCR was mapped to the spike region that the TCR reacted to and assigned to either a CD4 or a CD8 class. Log10-transformed breadth and depth values were compared by one-way ANOVA with Sidak's multiple comparisons tests. The immuneACCESS repertoire file appears here via TCRdb, limited to in-frame rearrangements. These files lack a portion of the clones; in checked studies, under half of the deficit traces to unresolved V genes, and the cause of the others is not known. Clone size and the V and J calls come from that table; the DNA yielded D and trimming. This sample comprises over 150,000 clones, about 86% of them detected only once. The ten largest clones take up 5.5% to 6% of the sample.

The sequenced sample was peripheral blood, obtained on day 0 of MenACWY control vaccination. The chain couples TRBV5-1 to TRBJ1-1, with TRBD1 perhaps the D gene, on 5 matching bases. The TCR was taken from an adult in good health. Here the CDR3 is given as CASSAASGGTEAFF. DNA sequence: TGCGCCAGCAGCGCCGCGAGCGGGGGCACTGAAGCTTTCTTT.